The clone carrying this T cell receptor beta chain was detected many times. Amplification of TCR beta CDR3 regions used RNA as the template. An initial round of RT-PCR targeting the TCR CDR3 relied on the HTBI primer set. TCRdb passed the multiplex PCR reads through MiXCR, listing each CDR3 protein once. The repertoire holds a few hundred thousand distinct CDR3 sequences, with roughly 14% as singletons. The definition of stable Graves' hyperthyroidism was no ophthalmopathy progression within 18 months. The CDR3 covers 16 residues. Per the germline V gene, CDR1 is SGDLS and CDR2 is YYNGEE. V lost 5 bases to trimming and J lost 1 base; unmatched junction nucleotides: 7. The data originate from a study of T cells in Graves' hyperthyroidism and ophthalmopathy.

The sample was blood. The receptor was isolated from a woman between 18 and 29 years old with Graves' hyperthyroidism. V is TRBV9 and J is TRBJ1-1; 11 nucleotides match TRBD1. CDR3 coding DNA: TGTGCCAGCAGTGGAGACGGGACAGGGGGGAACACTGAAGCTTTCTTT. The encoded protein is CASSGDGTGGNTEAFF.